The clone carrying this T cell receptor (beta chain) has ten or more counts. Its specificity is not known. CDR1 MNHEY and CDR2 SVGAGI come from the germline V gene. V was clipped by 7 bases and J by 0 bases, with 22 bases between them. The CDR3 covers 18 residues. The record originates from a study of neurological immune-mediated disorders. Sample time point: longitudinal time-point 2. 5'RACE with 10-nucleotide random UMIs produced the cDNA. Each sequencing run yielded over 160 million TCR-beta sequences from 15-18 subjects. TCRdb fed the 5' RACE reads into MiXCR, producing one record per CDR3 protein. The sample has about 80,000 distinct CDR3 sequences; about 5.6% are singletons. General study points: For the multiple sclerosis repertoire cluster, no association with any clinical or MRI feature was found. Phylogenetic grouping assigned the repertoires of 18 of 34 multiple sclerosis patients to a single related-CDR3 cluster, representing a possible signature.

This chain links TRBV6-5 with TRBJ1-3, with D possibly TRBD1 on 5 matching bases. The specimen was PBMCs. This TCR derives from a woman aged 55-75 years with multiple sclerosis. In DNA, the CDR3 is TGTGCCAGCACTCCTTTCGCGGGGCACGGCGGCTCTGGAAACACCATATATTTT. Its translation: CASTPFAGHGGSGNTIYF.